Listed here is a single TCR beta chain. The data derive from a study of blood T cells in healthy people across ages. Whole-study context: Capturing about one barcoded beta molecule per two T cells was achieved by template switching.

This CDR3 has 15 amino acids. V dropped 6 bases and J dropped 2 bases, with 11 bases sitting between them. Germline CDR1 is SNHLY and CDR2 is FYNNEI. Together with a sample-barcoded 5' primer, a J-beta primer mix was included in a second PCR lasting roughly 6 to 12 cycles. Every single cDNA molecule received a tag from a template-switch adaptor with 12 random nucleotides. One entry per CDR3 protein results from TCRdb running MiXCR on the 5' RACE reads. The data show 540,000 or so distinct CDR3 sequences, around 24% seen once. These data are also associated with another study on T cells of mothers and their children.

This clonotype was obtained from a boy between 10 and 17 years old in good health. The source material was blood. The V gene is TRBV2, the J gene TRBJ2-6; D possibly uses TRBD1 or TRBD2 (6 bases each). As DNA, the CDR3 is TGTGCCAGCAGCCAAGGGGGGACTGGGGCCAACGTCCTGACTTTC. It yields the protein CASSQGGTGANVLTF.